Below, 20 T cell receptor beta chains from the same sample are listed, as sequenced in a study of sequential checkpoint blockade in melanoma. Profiling relied on immunoSEQ multiplex PCR, and the TCRdb table lists in-frame clones only, not all of them. The sample has around 6,200 clones, roughly 25% seen once; the top ten hold 8.1%. The treatment was: randomized to nivolumab then ipilimumab (arm A) or the reverse (arm B). Sequencing used tumor tissue (inferred from file names), obtained from a patient given nivolumab and ipilimumab in sequence. These receptors were taken from a human donor with melanoma.

This clone ranks as medium-sized. This chain links TRBV11-3 with TRBJ2-3, with D tentatively TRBD2 (5 bases). The CDR3 contains 15 residues. Germline CDR1 is SGHNT and CDR2 is YENEEA. Trimming pared 3 bases from V and 5 bases from J, leaving 15 bases between. CDR3 protein: CASSLIFGRGDTQYF. The DNA of the CDR3 is TGTGCCAGCAGCTTGATTTTTGGTCGGGGAGATACGCAGTATTTT.

Many counts were recorded for this clone. V usage is TRBV7-6 and J usage is TRBJ2-5; TRBD2 matches 10 bases. The germline CDR1 and CDR2 sequences are SGHVS and FNYEAQ. V was clipped by 1 base and J by 5 bases; unmatched bases: 7. The length of the CDR3 is 16 residues. CDR3 nucleotide sequence: TGTGCCAGCAGCTTAGATCAGCGGGGGGGCCTCGAGACCCAGTACTTC. As protein: CASSLDQRGGLETQYF.

This chain connects TRBV6-8 to TRBJ1-1; unclear D gene. The CDR3 has 12 amino acids. Germline CDR1 is MNHGY and CDR2 is SAAAGT. The V gene lost 5 bases and the J gene lost 11 bases, with 15 bases spanning the gap. The CDR3, as DNA: TGTGCCAGCAGTCCCGGTTCAGTGGGGGCTTTCTTT. It translates to CASSPGSVGAFF.

The rearrangement joins TRBV30 to TRBJ2-5; perhaps D is TRBD1 or TRBD2 (5 bases each). The CDR3 consists of 14 residues. V was pared by 0 bases and J by 5 bases, with 13 bases between. The germline V gene encodes CDR1 GTSNPN and CDR2 SVGIG (reference sequence). CDR3 DNA: TGTGCCTGGAGTGTATACGGGGCGCGCGAGACCCAGTACTTC. Its translation is CAWSVYGARETQYF. Full variable domain (outside the CDR3, taken from reference TRBV30 and TRBJ2-5): SQTIHQWPATLVQPVGSPLSLECTVEGTSNPNLYWYRQAAGRGLQLLFYSVGIGQISSEVPQNLSASRPQDRQFILSSKKLLLSDSGFYLCAWSVYGARETQYFGPGTRLLVL.

This clone was observed a few times. V usage is TRBV5-1 and J usage is TRBJ1-6; 9 nucleotides match TRBD1. Losses at the gene ends were 3 bases for V and 7 bases for J; bases not matched to a gene: 5. Germline CDR1 and CDR2: SGHRS and YFSETQ. The CDR3 is made up of 15 amino acids. As DNA, the CDR3 is TGCGCCAGCAGCTACGGACAGGGGAAGAATTCACCCCTCCACTTT. Its translation is CASSYGQGKNSPLHF.

There are a few counts of this clone. This chain connects TRBV9 to TRBJ2-6; D might be TRBD1 or TRBD2, each matching 5 bases. The CDR3 has 16 residues. CDR1 and CDR2 (germline): SGDLS, YYNGEE. V lost 3 bases and J lost 4, with 14 bases in between. The CDR3 coding sequence is TGTGCCAGCAGCGATCGTCAGGGAGACGGGGCCAACGTCCTGACTTTC. This encodes CASSDRQGDGANVLTF.

The chain combines TRBV19 with TRBJ1-2, with D perhaps TRBD1 (5 bases). V lost 5 bases, J lost 4 bases, and 14 bases lay in between. The CDR3 has 14 amino acids. CDR1 and CDR2 from the germline V gene are LNHDA and SQIVND (reference sequence). The CDR3 sequence is CASSVVEGLYGYTF. The CDR3 DNA is TGTGCCAGTAGTGTCGTGGAGGGGCTCTATGGCTACACCTTC.

The rearrangement links TRBV18 to TRBJ2-1, with 9 bases matching TRBD2. The CDR3 covers 16 residues. The ends lost 2 bases at V and 3 bases at J; junction bases unmatched: 5. Germline V gives CDR1 KGHSH, CDR2 LQKENI. CDR3 DNA: TGTGCCAGCTCACCAAGACTAGCGGCAGACTACAATGAGCAGTTCTTC. It codes for CASSPRLAADYNEQFF.

The chain is built from TRBV30 and TRBJ2-1, with D possibly TRBD1 on 6 matching bases. CDR1 is GTSNPN and CDR2 is SVGIG in the germline V gene (reference sequence). Trimming shortened V by 3 bases and J by 4 bases, and 10 bases separated the two germline ends. The CDR3 sequence is 13 residues long. The DNA for the CDR3 is TGTGCCTGGAGCCTGGGGGCATACAATGAGCAGTTCTTC. Translating it yields CAWSLGAYNEQFF.

The rearrangement joins TRBV6-8 to TRBJ1-1; the match to TRBD1 covers 9 bases. Germline V gene lookup returns CDR1 MNHGY and CDR2 SAAAGT. The CDR3 has 16 amino acids. V lost 6 bases to trimming and J lost 5 bases; unmatched junction nucleotides: 13. CDR3 protein: CASSYKQGAIQTEAFF. DNA for the CDR3: TGTGCCAGCAGCTACAAACAGGGGGCGATCCAAACTGAAGCTTTCTTT.

This clone is termed medium-sized. CDR3 in amino acids: CASSLYAGGTDTQYF. The CDR3 nucleotides are TGTGCCAGCAGCTTGTATGCAGGGGGGACAGATACGCAGTATTTT. The J gene is TRBJ2-3, the V gene TRBV11-3, with TRBD1 as a possible D gene (7 bases). The CDR3 has 15 amino acids. V gave up 3 bases and J gave up 3 bases, with 13 bases separating them. CDR1 and CDR2 (germline): SGHNT, YENEEA.

V and J are TRBV28 and TRBJ1-2; no definite D call. The germline gives CDR1 MDHEN, CDR2 SYDVKM. The CDR3 contains 12 residues. V dropped 4 bases and J dropped 8 bases, with 11 bases sitting between them. The DNA for the CDR3 is TGTGCCAGCAGTTCCCGGTCCTGGGGCTACACCTTC. It is translated as CASSSRSWGYTF.

This clone was recorded at least ten times. The V gene is TRBV12-5, the J gene TRBJ2-7; 8 bases map to TRBD2. The CDR3 has 15 residues. Germline CDR1 reads LGHNT; CDR2 reads FRNRAP. CDR3 region: CASSFGGARAYEQYF. CDR3 bases: TGTGCCAGCTCCTTCGGGGGGGCGAGGGCCTACGAGCAGTACTTC.

The J gene is TRBJ2-5, the V gene TRBV5-1; 8 bases match TRBD2. CDR1 is SGHRS and CDR2 is YFSETQ in the germline V gene. Trimming at V came to 3 bases and at J to 0 bases, leaving 7 bases not matched to a gene. CDR3 length equals 16 residues. The CDR3 DNA follows: TGCGCCAGCAGCTCACTAGCGGCCCCGTACCAAGAGACCCAGTACTTC. Its translation: CASSSLAAPYQETQYF.

The chain combines TRBV5-1 with TRBJ1-4; 7 bases match TRBD1. Germline lookup yields CDR1 SGHRS and CDR2 YFSETQ. The CDR3 covers 14 residues. Trimming cost V 0 bases and J 6 bases; bases outside gene matches: 2. The CDR3 nucleotides are TGCGCCAGCAGCTTGGGAGACAGGGATGAAAAACTGTTTTTT. The encoded protein is CASSLGDRDEKLFF.

This clone has a handful of counts. The chain links TRBV9 to TRBJ2-2, with 8 nucleotides matching TRBD2. The CDR3 loop spans 15 amino acids. V shed 6 bases, J shed 4 bases, and the junction held 8 bases outside the gene matches. Germline CDR1 reads SGDLS; CDR2 reads YYNGEE. CDR3 region: CASTGGGTSTGELFF. The CDR3 nucleotides are TGTGCCAGCACCGGGGGGGGCACCAGCACCGGGGAGCTGTTTTTT. Based on the CDR3 plus reference TRBV9 and TRBJ2-2, the full variable domain is DSGVTQTPKHLITATGQRVTLRCSPRSGDLSVYWYQQSLDQGLQFLIQYYNGEERAKGNILERFSAQQFPDLHSELNLSSLELGDSALYFCASTGGGTSTGELFFGEGSRLTVL.

This clone appeared a few times. The J gene is TRBJ1-2, the V gene TRBV28; TRBD1 agrees at 11 bases. Germline V gene lookup returns CDR1 MDHEN and CDR2 SYDVKM. There are 14 residues in the CDR3. Losses at the gene ends were 6 bases for V and 6 bases for J; bases not matched to a gene: 6. As DNA, the CDR3 is TGTGCCAGCAGCCGGGACAGGGGGTTGGATGGCTACACCTTC. Protein: CASSRDRGLDGYTF.

There are a few counts of this clone. This sequence joins TRBV6-8 and TRBJ2-7; 12 positions agree with TRBD2. Unmatched junction bases numbered 8, after V lost 2 bases and J lost 3 bases. This CDR3 is built from 17 residues. In germline, CDR1 is MNHGY, CDR2 SAAAGT. In DNA form, the CDR3 reads TGTGCCAGCAGTTACCCCGGACTAGCGGGGTATCTCTACGAGCAGTACTTC. Its translation: CASSYPGLAGYLYEQYF.

In its sample, this clone ranks as medium-sized. The chain uses TRBV6-8 and TRBJ2-5; TRBD1 agrees at 7 bases. V lost 5 bases to trimming and J lost 5 bases; unmatched junction nucleotides: 5. The germline V gene has CDR1 MNHGY and CDR2 SAAAGT. The CDR3 spans 13 residues. The CDR3 spells CASSGRRGETQYF. In nucleotides, the CDR3 is TGTGCCAGCAGTGGCCGCAGGGGGGAGACCCAGTACTTC.

The rearrangement links TRBV28 to TRBJ1-1, with 7 bases aligning to TRBD1. V lost 2 bases to trimming and J lost 1 base; unmatched junction nucleotides: 4. The CDR3 sequence is 15 residues long. CDR1 is MDHEN, CDR2 SYDVKM, per germline. CDR3 nucleotide sequence: TGTGCCAGCAGTTTACCGGGACAGAAGAACACTGAAGCTTTCTTT. This sequence encodes CASSLPGQKNTEAFF.